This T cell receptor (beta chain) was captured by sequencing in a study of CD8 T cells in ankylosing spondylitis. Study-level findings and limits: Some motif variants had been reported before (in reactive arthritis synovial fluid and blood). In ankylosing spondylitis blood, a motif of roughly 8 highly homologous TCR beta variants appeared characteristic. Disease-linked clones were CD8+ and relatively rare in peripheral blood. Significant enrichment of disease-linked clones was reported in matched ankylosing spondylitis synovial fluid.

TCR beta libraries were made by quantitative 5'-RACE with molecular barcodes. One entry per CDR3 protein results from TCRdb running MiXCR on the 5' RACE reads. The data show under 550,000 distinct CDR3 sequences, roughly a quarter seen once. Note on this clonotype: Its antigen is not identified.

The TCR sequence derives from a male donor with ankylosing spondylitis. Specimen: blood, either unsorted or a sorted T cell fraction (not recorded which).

Written as DNA, the CDR3 is TGTGCCAGCAGCCAGGCTCTAGCGGGAGAGGATGAGCAGTTCTTC. It codes for CASSQALAGEDEQFF. The chain links TRBV3-1 to TRBJ2-1; TRBD2 agrees at 10 bases. Looked up from germline, CDR1 is LGHDT and CDR2 is YNNKEL (reference sequence). The J segment lost 8 bases and the V segment lost 3 bases, leaving 7 bases of the junction unmatched. CDR3 length: 15 amino acids.